What follows are 17 T cell receptor beta chains derived from one specimen sequenced in a study of regulatory T cells in long-lasting Graves disease. Documented time point: newly diagnosed GD, antithyroid drugs for less than 3 months. Extracted PBMC RNA gave rise to the TCR library. Building the TCR beta libraries relied on iRepertoire HTBI primers, and CDR3 regions underwent Arm-PCR. TCRdb processed the multiplex PCR reads anew with MiXCR; each CDR3 protein has one entry. In the table there are 320,000 or so distinct CDR3 sequences, 18% of which are singletons. The specimen comprised peripheral blood mononuclear cells (PBMCs), sampled at new diagnosis, from a patient treated with antithyroid drugs. Receptor source: a female donor with Graves disease.

This clonotype was counted at least ten times. The chain uses TRBV29-1 and TRBJ2-1, with 7 bases identical to TRBD1. After removal of 2 bases from V and 3 bases from J, the junction contained 7 bases not matched to a gene. The CDR3 contains 15 residues. CDR1 is SQVTM and CDR2 is ANQGSEA in the germline V gene. CDR3 protein: CSVEKAGGNYNEQFF. DNA for the CDR3: TGCAGCGTTGAAAAGGCAGGGGGAAACTACAATGAGCAGTTCTTC.

This clonotype was detected a few times. The rearrangement links TRBV10-3 to TRBJ2-1; 9 bases match TRBD2. The CDR3 is made up of 16 amino acids. The germline CDR1 and CDR2 sequences are ENHRY and SYGVKD. J gave up 0 bases and V 4 bases, and 4 bases lay outside the gene matches. The CDR3 DNA reads TGTGCCATCAGTGGTAGCGGGGGCAGCTCCTACAATGAGCAGTTCTTC. This encodes CAISGSGGSSYNEQFF.

In this sample, this clonotype turned up a few times. Given a much more abundant clone one base away, this may be a read error. The chain joins TRBV12-3 or TRBV12-4 to TRBJ2-5; maybe TRBD1 (6 bases). The CDR3 runs 14 residues. The CDR3, as DNA: TGTACCAGCAGTGCGCGACAGGCTCAAGAGACCCAGTACTTC. This gives the protein CTSSARQAQETQYF.

This chain connects TRBV12-3 or TRBV12-4 to TRBJ2-4; 14 nucleotides align to TRBD2. The CDR3 is made up of 20 amino acids. V was clipped by 4 bases and J by 6 bases; unmatched bases: 17. This CDR3 is CASSYRRRGLAGAVGNIQYF. Written as DNA, the CDR3 is TGTGCCAGCAGTTACCGCCGCCGGGGACTAGCGGGAGCGGTCGGAAACATTCAGTACTTC.

This clonotype was recorded many times. CDR3 sequence (DNA): TGTGCCAGTACTGCGGGGACATATGATGAGCAGTTCTTC. It codes for CASTAGTYDEQFF. The rearrangement uses TRBV19 and TRBJ2-1, with D perhaps TRBD1 or TRBD2 (6 bases each). The CDR3 consists of 13 residues. V was trimmed by 7 bases and J by 8 bases, leaving 15 bases between them. The germline CDR1 and CDR2 sequences are LNHDA and SQIVND (reference sequence).

This clonotype was seen repeatedly, ten times or more. This sequence joins TRBV6-1 and TRBJ2-7, with D possibly being TRBD1 or TRBD2 (5 bases each). The CDR3 runs to 15 residues. The V end lost 0 bases, the J end lost 2 bases, and 11 bases lay between the germline ends. Germline V CDR1 and CDR2: MNHNS, SASEGT. CDR3 sequence: CASSEADGATYEQYF. Written as DNA, the CDR3 is TGTGCCAGCAGTGAAGCTGACGGGGCAACCTACGAGCAGTACTTC.

This clonotype occurred many times. The gene calls are TRBV3-1 and TRBJ1-2, with TRBD1 as a possible D gene (5 bases). Germline assignment: CDR1 LGHDT and CDR2 YNNKEL (reference sequence). This CDR3 is built from 16 residues. Trimming removed 1 base from V and 4 bases from J, with 16 bases in between. The CDR3, as DNA: TGTGCCAGCAGCCAAGGCGAAGTGAGGGGAGGCTATGGCTACACCTTC. Encoded protein: CASSQGEVRGGYGYTF.

This clonotype was seen a few times. The gene calls are TRBV27 and TRBJ2-5; 8 bases agree with TRBD2. The CDR3 covers 15 residues. The germline gives CDR1 MNHEY, CDR2 SMNVEV (reference sequence). Germline trimming cut 4 bases from V and 5 bases from J; bases unmatched to any gene: 9. In DNA form, the CDR3 reads TGTGCCAGCAGTTACTCAACGGGAGGGCCGGAGACCCAGTACTTC. Amino acids: CASSYSTGGPETQYF.

This clonotype occurred a few times. A much larger clonotype is one base distant, so this may be a read error. V usage is TRBV5-1 and J usage is TRBJ2-2; TRBD1 might be the D (5 bases). The germline V gene has CDR1 SGHRS and CDR2 YFSETQ. There are 15 residues in the CDR3. In DNA form, the CDR3 reads TGCGCCAGGAGCTTAGACCAGGGAATCGGCGGGGAGCTGTTTTTT. Translated: CARSLDQGIGGELFF.

This clonotype has at least ten counts. The chain is built from TRBV12-5 and TRBJ1-4; unclear D gene. V was shortened by 0 bases and J by 4 bases, with 0 bases between the two germline ends. Germline CDR1 reads LGHNT; CDR2 reads FRNRAP. The CDR3 has 12 residues. CDR3 amino acids: CASGLVNEKLFF. DNA of the CDR3: TGTGCTAGTGGTTTGGTTAATGAAAAACTGTTTTTT.

This clonotype was counted ten times or more. CDR3 nucleotides: TGCGCCAGCAGCTTGTCTAGCGGGAGCGCAGATACGCAGTATTTT. Its protein product is CASSLSSGSADTQYF. This rearrangement joins TRBV5-1 to TRBJ2-3; 10 bases are a match to TRBD2. This CDR3 spans 15 amino acids. V shed 1 base and J 4 bases; nucleotides not matched to a gene: 3. Germline V gene data show CDR1 as SGHRS and CDR2 as YFSETQ.

This clonotype showed up many times. The chain uses TRBV7-9 and TRBJ2-1; 9 bases map to TRBD1. The CDR3 spans 16 residues. V was pared by 4 bases and J by 3 bases, with 7 bases of the junction left unmatched. CDR1 SEHNR and CDR2 FQNEAQ come from the germline V gene (reference sequence). CDR3 sequence: CASSSIVTGGYNEQFF. CDR3 in DNA: TGTGCCAGCAGCTCAATAGTGACAGGGGGCTACAATGAGCAGTTCTTC.

This clonotype was observed a handful of times. The chain couples TRBV4-1 to TRBJ1-1, with a tentative D call TRBD1 (5 bases). The CDR3 has 13 residues. V was clipped by 1 base and J by 5 bases, with 8 bases between them. Germline V gene lookup returns CDR1 MGHRA and CDR2 YSYEKL. The CDR3 sequence: CASSQVGETEAFF. The CDR3 DNA reads TGCGCCAGCAGCCAAGTGGGGGAAACTGAAGCTTTCTTT.

The CDR3: CASSLGPFKEAFF. CDR3 nucleotide sequence: TGCGCCAGCAGCTTGGGGCCGTTTAAAGAAGCTTTCTTT. This sequence joins TRBV5-1 and TRBJ1-1; D ambiguous. Germline CDR1 is SGHRS and CDR2 is YFSETQ. V lost 0 bases, J lost 8 bases, and 11 bases lay in between. The CDR3 runs to 13 residues. The full variable domain, with the rest looked up from reference TRBV5-1 and TRBJ1-1, is KAGVTQTPRYLIKTRGQQVTLSCSPISGHRSVSWYQQTPGQGLQFLFEYFSETQRNKGNFPGRFSGRQFSNSRSEMNVSTLELGDSALYLCASSLGPFKEAFFGQGTRLTVV.

In its sample, this clonotype was seen a few times. This sequence joins TRBV6-1 and TRBJ2-3; D is uncertain. This CDR3 is built from 14 residues. CDR1 is MNHNS, CDR2 SASEGT, per germline. Trimming took off 5 bases at V and 10 bases at J, with 19 bases between the two ends. The CDR3: CASSQVPPPAAQYF. The DNA of the CDR3 is TGTGCCAGCAGTCAAGTCCCCCCCCCGGCTGCGCAGTATTTT.

This clonotype was detected many times. Written as DNA, the CDR3 is TGTGCCAGCAGTGGCAGGGCCGGAAACACCATATATTTT. This encodes CASSGRAGNTIYF. The chain recombines TRBV12-3 or TRBV12-4 with TRBJ1-3; tentatively, D is TRBD1 (5 bases). The CDR3 loop spans 13 amino acids. Trimming removed 5 bases at V and 4 bases at J, with 9 bases between.

This clonotype was detected many times. This chain connects TRBV11-3 to TRBJ2-5, with D tentatively TRBD1 or TRBD2 (6 bases each). Germline CDR1 reads SGHNT; CDR2 reads YENEEA. The CDR3 is 15 residues long. Trimming took off 0 bases at V and 5 bases at J, with 13 bases between the two ends. The CDR3 loop reads CASSLESGAGETQYF. Here the CDR3 DNA reads TGTGCCAGCAGCTTAGAGTCGGGGGCGGGTGAGACCCAGTACTTC.